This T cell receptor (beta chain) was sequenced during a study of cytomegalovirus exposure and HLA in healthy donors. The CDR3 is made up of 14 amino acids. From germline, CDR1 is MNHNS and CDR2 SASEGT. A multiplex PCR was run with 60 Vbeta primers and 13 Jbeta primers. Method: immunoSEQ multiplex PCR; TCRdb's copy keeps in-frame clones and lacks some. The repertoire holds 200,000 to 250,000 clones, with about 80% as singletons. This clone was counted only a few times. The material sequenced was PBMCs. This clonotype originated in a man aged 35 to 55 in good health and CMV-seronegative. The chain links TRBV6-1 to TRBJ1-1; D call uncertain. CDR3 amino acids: CATSSELGHTEAFF. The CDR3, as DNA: TGTGCAACCAGCAGTGAACTAGGACACACTGAAGCTTTCTTT.